This TCR beta chain comes out of a study of blood T cell repertoires in COVID-19. Overall study: Cohort 3 recovery required two negative PCRs, clearance, or symptom resolution. The origin of the acute and convalescent COVID-19 samples was the United States, Italy and Spain. T cells, B-cell-depleted T cells, or PBMCs supplied cDNA or gDNA.

In the authors' methods: Estimated nucleated cell counts came from reference gene primer amplification. Clones were read by immunoSEQ multiplex PCR, and TCRdb kept only the in-frame ones, dropping some. D and trimming were read from the DNA, whereas the V and J calls and clone size are those reported in that table. The data show 250,000 to 350,000 clones, more than 75% seen once. Trimming took off 5 bases at V and 6 bases at J, with 19 bases between the two ends. Germline lookup yields CDR1 MNHEY and CDR2 SVGEGT. This CDR3 has 15 residues. The gene calls are TRBV6-2 or TRBV6-3 and TRBJ1-2; weak D call: TRBD1 (6 bases). This clonotype was sampled from an older woman in a cohort exposed to, infected with or recovered from COVID-19 (not recorded which). Sequencing input: PBMCs or T cells enriched from blood (not recorded which). The CDR3 DNA follows: TGTGCCAGCAGTCCGATTTGGACAGTTCCAGATGGCTACACCTTC. This gives the protein CASSPIWTVPDGYTF.